The entry below gives a single T cell receptor beta chain sequence along with its context. Use of 60 Vbeta and 13 Jbeta primers characterized the PCR. Measured with immunoSEQ multiplex PCR; TCRdb has only the in-frame clones, and not every one. Counted here are over 200,000 clones, around 76% occurring once; the ten biggest clones make up 5% to 6%. The data belong to a study of cytomegalovirus exposure and HLA in healthy donors. V was cut by 5 bases and J by 7 bases, with 17 bases left in between. The length of the CDR3 is 15 residues. Germline lookup yields CDR1 SGHAT and CDR2 FQNNGV. This chain links TRBV11-2 with TRBJ2-2, with D possibly matching TRBD2 (5 bases). What was sequenced was PBMCs. This TCR was sampled from a middle-aged woman in good health and CMV-seropositive. Here the CDR3 DNA reads TGTGCCAGCAGCGACCAGACGGGGTTTAGCGGGGAGCTGTTTTTT. This encodes CASSDQTGFSGELFF.